This TCR beta chain was sequenced during a study of metastatic and nonmetastatic thyroid tumors. Study in general: Repertoire data that came from the blood and tumor or nodule tissue of malignant and benign thyroid patients were compared. Study results and caveats: In both blood and tumor samples, TCR beta diversity was reported significantly higher for malignant than benign nodules.

CDR3 length: 16 amino acids. Per germline, CDR1 MNHNS and CDR2 SASEGT. V was pared by 10 bases and J by 3 bases, with 15 bases of the junction left unmatched. Authors' analysis steps: CDR3 was compared across clinicopathological groups, and the resulting differences were used to build a distant-metastasis classifier for papillary thyroid cancer. MiXCR reprocessed the PCR reads for TCRdb. The V and J calls shown here were made by TCRdb, not taken from the authors' results. The sample yields around 17,000 clones, around 22% seen once. There were no patients who had received any treatment before thyroid surgery. As regards this clone: Antigen: not known.

This TCR came from a female donor with papillary thyroid cancer or a benign thyroid nodule (not recorded which). Some clones in this sample may be carry-over from other donors' samples. The chain links TRBV6-1 to TRBJ1-2; 9 nucleotides match TRBD1. The sample taken for sequencing was adjacent normal tissue. CDR3 nucleotides: TGTGCCACCCACTATGGGGCCGGGACAGGGTACTATGGCTACACCTTC. It is translated as CATHYGAGTGYYGYTF.